The source of this T cell receptor (beta chain) is a study of T cells expressing NK-cell markers. Study in general: Repertoire data for TCR beta were derived from sorted T cells (CD3+CD56+NKG2C+, CD3+CD56+NKG2C- and CD3+CD56-NKG2C+).

Of note for this clonotype: The target antigen is unknown.

Notes on the study in general: In a group of 5 or 6 donors, dominant NKG2C+ clonotypes represented 1.0-7.0% of CD8+ T cells.

Synthesis of TCR beta cDNA relied on 5'RACE template switching carrying UMIs. TCRdb reprocessed the 5' RACE reads, with one entry per CDR3 protein and no DNA. The repertoire table contains approximately 460,000 distinct CDR3 sequences. The CDR3 extends over 15 amino acids. Germline values: CDR1 SGHTA, CDR2 FQGNSA. Sequencing was carried out using blood T cells: a sorted CD56 or NKG2C T cell subset, CD4+ or CD8+ T cells, or bulk PBMC T cells (not recorded which). The chain is built from TRBV7-2 and TRBJ1-5; lacking DNA, the TRBD1 call made by TCRdb goes unchecked. The clonotype was recovered from a woman aged 18 to 75 in good health. The CDR3 spells CASSSQGLGNQPQHF.